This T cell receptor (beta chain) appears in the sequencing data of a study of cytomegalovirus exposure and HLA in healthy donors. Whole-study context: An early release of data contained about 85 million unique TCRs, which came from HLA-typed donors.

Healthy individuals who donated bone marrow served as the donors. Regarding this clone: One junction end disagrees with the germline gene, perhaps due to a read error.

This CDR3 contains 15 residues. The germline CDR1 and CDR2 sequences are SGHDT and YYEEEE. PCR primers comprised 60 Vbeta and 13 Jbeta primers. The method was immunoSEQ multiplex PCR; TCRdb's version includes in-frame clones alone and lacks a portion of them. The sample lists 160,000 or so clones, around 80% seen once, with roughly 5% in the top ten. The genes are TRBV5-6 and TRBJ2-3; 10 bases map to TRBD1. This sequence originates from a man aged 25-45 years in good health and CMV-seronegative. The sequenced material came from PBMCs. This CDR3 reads CASSLGQGLTDTQYF. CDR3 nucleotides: TGTGCCAGCAGTTTGGGACAGGGGTTGACAGATACGCAGTATTTT.